The T cell receptor (beta chain) described here comes from a study of blood T cells in healthy people across ages. Each donor supplied roughly 9.1 milliliters of peripheral blood. Isolation yielded PBMCs, at least 7 million per sample, in every case. Total RNA, at least 5.5 micrograms per sample, came from PBMCs. The use of a sample-barcoded 5' primer and a J-beta primer mix characterized a second PCR of roughly 7 to 11 cycles. Via MiXCR, TCRdb re-called the 5' RACE reads, giving one row per CDR3 protein. In the table there are 1.5 million to 2 million distinct CDR3 sequences, around 48% of which are singletons. Germline-derived CDR1 and CDR2 are SGHAT and FQNNGV. Trimming at V came to 6 bases and at J to 6 bases, leaving 6 bases not matched to a gene. This CDR3 spans 13 amino acids.

The sequencing sample was made of blood. The V gene is TRBV11-2, the J gene TRBJ1-2; 8 nucleotides agree with TRBD1. The receptor was isolated from a woman in her forties in good health. The CDR3 loop reads CASRIGQGDGYTF. CDR3 bases: TGTGCCAGCAGGATCGGACAGGGAGATGGCTACACCTTC.